These 22 T cell receptor beta chains were sequenced from one sample in a study of blood T cells in healthy people across ages. Primers used in a second PCR of about 6 to 12 cycles were a sample-barcoded 5' primer and a J-beta primer mix. MiXCR was run by TCRdb on the 5' RACE reads, yielding one entry per CDR3 protein. Among over 500,000 distinct CDR3 sequences listed, approximately 52% were seen once. The sequencing input was blood. The receptors come from a woman aged 80 or older in good health.

This clonotype was recorded many times. V usage is TRBV7-9 and J usage is TRBJ2-3, with 9 bases fitting TRBD1. J gave up 2 bases and V 5 bases, and 11 bases lay outside the gene matches. This CDR3 spans 17 amino acids. Per germline, CDR1 SEHNR and CDR2 FQNEAQ (reference sequence). DNA of the CDR3: TGTGCCAGCAGCCCACTTAGGACAGGGGTGAACACAGATACGCAGTATTTT. It yields the protein CASSPLRTGVNTDTQYF.

As for this clonotype: This sequence may be a read error, since a much larger clone differs from it by one base. The gene calls are TRBV12-3 or TRBV12-4 and TRBJ2-4, with D perhaps matching TRBD1 (5 bases). This CDR3 contains 15 residues. The V gene lost 5 bases and the J gene lost 10 bases, with 21 bases spanning the gap. The CDR3 region is CASSPHQVQGKIQYF. The CDR3 region has the DNA TGTGCCAGCAGTCCACATCAAGTTCAGGGTAAAATTCAGTACTTC.

Concerning this clonotype: The junction departs from germline at one end; a sequencing error may be responsible. V and J are TRBV3-1 and TRBJ1-2; TRBD1 matches 9 bases. The CDR3 extends over 16 amino acids. CDR1 is LGHDT, CDR2 YNNKEL, per germline (reference sequence). CDR3 DNA: TGTGCCAGCAGCAGAGAATTCGACAGGGGGAACTATGGCTACACTTTC. Translated, it gives CASSREFDRGNYGYTF.

A few counts support this clonotype. The genes are TRBV28 and TRBJ2-5, with 11 bases aligning to TRBD2. The V gene's germline CDR1 is MDHEN and CDR2 SYDVKM. CDR3 length: 16 residues. The V and J ends lost 6 bases and 1 base, in that order; junction bases with no gene match: 7. CDR3 bases: TGTGCCAGCAGAAAACTAGCGGGAGTGGCCCAAGAGACCCAGTACTTC. It is translated as CASRKLAGVAQETQYF.

This clonotype was seen a handful of times. The chain combines TRBV2 with TRBJ1-4, with 9 bases lining up with TRBD1. V dropped 3 bases and J dropped 7; count of bases not matched to a gene: 6. The CDR3 length is 15 residues. The germline V gene encodes CDR1 SNHLY and CDR2 FYNNEI. In nucleotides, the CDR3 is TGTGCCAGCAGTGAGACCGGGACAGGGAGTGAAAAACTGTTTTTT. Its protein product is CASSETGTGSEKLFF.

The CDR3 loop is CSAALMSSYEQYF. DNA of the CDR3: TGCAGTGCTGCCCTCATGAGCTCCTACGAGCAGTACTTC. V and J are TRBV20-1 and TRBJ2-7; D gene ambiguous. Germline CDR1 reads DFQATT; CDR2 reads SNEGSKA (reference sequence). Deletions cut 5 bases from V and 0 bases from J, with 11 bases between. This CDR3 region has 13 residues.

This clonotype appeared many times. The chain employs TRBV5-1 and TRBJ2-7; 12 nucleotides line up with TRBD2. Trimming took 4 bases from V and 5 from J; bases not matched to a gene: 10. In germline, CDR1 is SGHRS, CDR2 YFSETQ. CDR3 length: 16 amino acids. The CDR3 spells CASSRSDGLAGHEQYF. CDR3 DNA sequence: TGCGCCAGCAGCCGCTCCGACGGACTAGCGGGACACGAGCAGTACTTC.

The table lists this clonotype with a few counts. This chain links TRBV25-1 with TRBJ1-6; no firm D call. Germline assignment: CDR1 MGHDK and CDR2 SYGVNS. Trimming took off 5 bases at V and 4 bases at J, with 6 bases between the two ends. This CDR3 contains 13 residues. The CDR3 nucleotides are TGTGCCAGCAGTCCCCCGTATAATTCACCCCTCCACTTT. As protein: CASSPPYNSPLHF. The full variable domain, rest sourced from reference TRBV25-1 and TRBJ1-6, is EADIYQTPRYLVIGTGKKITLECSQTMGHDKMYWYQQDPGMELHLIHYSYGVNSTEKGDLSSESTVSRIRTEHFPLTLESARPSHTSQYLCASSPPYNSPLHFGNGTRLTVT.

As to this clonotype: A single base separates this from a much larger clone, so it may be a read error. This chain uses TRBV20-1 with TRBJ2-4, with D perhaps matching TRBD2 (5 bases). The V gene's germline CDR1 is DFQATT and CDR2 SNEGSKA (reference sequence). V was cut by 6 bases and J by 13 bases, with 25 bases left in between. The length of the CDR3 is 14 residues. CDR3 protein: CSAPTRRPLYGQYF. DNA of the CDR3: TGCAGTGCACCCACGAGGAGGCCGCTCTACGGGCAGTACTTC.

This clonotype turned up a few times. This chain links TRBV27 with TRBJ2-7, with D perhaps TRBD2 (5 bases). Trimming removed 0 bases at V and 4 bases at J, with 13 bases between. This CDR3 spans 15 amino acids. The V gene's germline CDR1 is MNHEY and CDR2 SMNVEV (reference sequence). Written as DNA, the CDR3 is TGTGCCAGCAGTTTATCCCTACTAGTCCCATACGAGCAGTACTTC. It yields the protein CASSLSLLVPYEQYF.

The sample holds many counts of this clonotype. This chain uses TRBV20-1 with TRBJ2-1; D unresolved. Trimming pared 0 bases from V and 8 bases from J, leaving 5 bases between. The V gene's germline CDR1 is DFQATT and CDR2 SNEGSKA (reference sequence). This CDR3 has 11 amino acids. The CDR3 region has the DNA TGCAGTGCTAGAGATGGGTATGAGCAGTTCTTC. As protein: CSARDGYEQFF.

The chain employs TRBV10-3 and TRBJ2-3; either TRBD1 or TRBD2 may fit D (5 bases each). The length of the CDR3 is 14 residues. In germline, CDR1 is ENHRY, CDR2 SYGVKD. Trimming took 6 bases from V and 4 from J, leaving 14 bases between them. The CDR3 DNA follows: TGTGCCATCAGCGGGACCCAAAAGGCAGATACGCAGTATTTT. As protein: CAISGTQKADTQYF.

The table lists this clonotype with many counts. As DNA, the CDR3 is TGTGCCAGCAGTACAGGGTTCTCCTACGAGCAGTACTTC. This encodes CASSTGFSYEQYF. This rearrangement joins TRBV2 to TRBJ2-7; D perhaps matches TRBD1 (6 bases). The V end was cut by 5 bases, the J end by 0 bases, with 8 bases between. The CDR3 spans 13 residues. Germline V lookup: CDR1 SNHLY, CDR2 FYNNEI.

The CDR3 reads CASSIGTADNSPLHF. CDR3 in DNA: TGTGCCAGTAGTATAGGGACAGCTGATAATTCACCCCTCCACTTT. The rearrangement joins TRBV19 to TRBJ1-6; D might be TRBD1 (6 bases). Deletions cut 1 base from V and 5 bases from J, with 9 bases between. Germline values: CDR1 LNHDA, CDR2 SQIVND (reference sequence). This CDR3 spans 15 amino acids.

The J gene is TRBJ2-1, the V gene TRBV6-6; possibly TRBD1 or TRBD2 for D (5 bases each). The germline V gene has CDR1 MNHNY and CDR2 SVGAGI (reference sequence). Trimming stripped 6 bases from V and 12 bases from J, with 24 bases between. The CDR3 spans 15 residues. CDR3 in amino acids: CASSPGARDTRGQFF. The CDR3 DNA follows: TGTGCCAGCAGCCCCGGGGCAAGGGATACAAGGGGGCAGTTCTTC.

Comments on this clonotype: A much more abundant neighbour one base away suggests this may be a read error. The chain joins TRBV5-1 to TRBJ2-1, with D perhaps given as TRBD1 or TRBD2 (5 bases each). This CDR3 spans 17 amino acids. Germline V lookup: CDR1 SGHRS, CDR2 YFSETQ. CDR3 bases: TGCGCCAGCGGCTTGGTTCCCTCAAGAGGGGATGGAGGTGAGCAGTTCTTC. It yields the protein CASGLVPSRGDGGEQFF.

The sample holds many counts of this clonotype. This chain connects TRBV7-2 to TRBJ2-3; 7 bases are a match to TRBD2. Germline values: CDR1 SGHTA, CDR2 FQGNSA. CDR3 length equals 14 residues. V shed 8 bases and J 4 bases; nucleotides not matched to a gene: 9. CDR3 protein: CASARTRVPDTQYF. The CDR3 bases are TGTGCCAGCGCCCGGACTAGGGTCCCAGATACGCAGTATTTT.

The chain has TRBV20-1 and TRBJ1-6, with TRBD1 identical over 11 bases. V shed 2 bases and J 0 bases; nucleotides not matched to a gene: 6. Germline CDR1 is DFQATT and CDR2 is SNEGSKA (reference sequence). CDR3 length: 18 amino acids. The CDR3 DNA is TGCAGTGCTAGAAAAGGACAGGGGGCGAGCTCCTATAATTCACCCCTCCACTTT. It codes for CSARKGQGASSYNSPLHF.

A few counts support this clonotype. The V gene is TRBV5-1, the J gene TRBJ2-5; possibly TRBD2 for D (6 bases). The CDR3 is 14 residues long. Germline V lookup: CDR1 SGHRS, CDR2 YFSETQ. V lost 5 bases to trimming and J lost 3 bases, with 14 bases between them. This CDR3 is CASSTGTREETQYF. The DNA of the CDR3 is TGCGCCAGCAGTACCGGGACTCGAGAAGAGACCCAGTACTTC.

The rearrangement links TRBV5-1 to TRBJ1-1; no clear D. The CDR3 covers 13 residues. Germline V gene lookup returns CDR1 SGHRS and CDR2 YFSETQ. The V end was cut by 4 bases, the J end by 0 bases, with 7 bases between. CDR3 loop: CASSQTVNTEAFF. In nucleotides, the CDR3 is TGCGCCAGCAGCCAGACCGTGAACACTGAAGCTTTCTTT.

V gene TRBV11-2 combines with J gene TRBJ2-5, with 11 bases matching TRBD2. The CDR3 runs 18 residues. From germline, CDR1 is SGHAT and CDR2 FQNNGV. The V and J ends lost 1 base and 11 bases, in that order; junction bases with no gene match: 18. DNA of the CDR3: TGTGCCAGCAGCTTAGGCCTCCGGGCCGGGACTAGCGGAAGTGAGCAGTACTTC. This codes for CASSLGLRAGTSGSEQYF.

V is TRBV4-1 and J is TRBJ2-3, with TRBD1 matching 7 bases. V lost 1 base and J lost 5; bases outside the gene matches: 9. This CDR3 has 16 residues. The germline CDR1 and CDR2 sequences are MGHRA and YSYEKL. The CDR3 spells CASSQGTGRAEDTQYF. CDR3 nucleotides: TGCGCCAGCAGCCAAGGGACAGGCAGGGCGGAAGATACGCAGTATTTT.